The 25 T cell receptor beta chains given below trace back to one sample, sequenced in a study of T cells in Graves' hyperthyroidism and ophthalmopathy. The source material, RNA transcripts, was used to amplify TCR beta CDR3 regions. First-round RT-PCR of the TCR CDR3 relied on the HTBI primer set. TCRdb redid the calling of the multiplex PCR reads with MiXCR, one entry per CDR3 protein. This table has fewer than 350,000 distinct CDR3 sequences, roughly an eighth appearing once. The sample was blood. The source is a woman in her thirties or forties with Graves' hyperthyroidism.

This clonotype was recorded many times. The chain links TRBV20-1 to TRBJ2-5; a weak D match, TRBD2 (7 bases). From germline, CDR1 is DFQATT and CDR2 SNEGSKA (reference sequence). This CDR3 is built from 14 residues. Trimming stripped 3 bases from V and 4 bases from J, with 15 bases between. CDR3 loop: CSASIGGQGETQYF. The CDR3, as DNA: TGCAGTGCTAGCATCGGGGGGCAGGGAGAGACCCAGTACTTC.

At least ten counts were recorded for this clonotype. The chain is built from TRBV30 and TRBJ1-1, with D unclear. Trimming shortened V by 3 bases and J by 8 bases, and 22 bases separated the two germline ends. This CDR3 is built from 15 residues. The germline CDR1 and CDR2 sequences are GTSNPN and SVGIG (reference sequence). In DNA form, the CDR3 reads TGTGCCTGGAGGTCCTCCCGAACTCGACTCTACGAAGCTTTCTTT. Protein: CAWRSSRTRLYEAFF.

This clonotype was picked up many times. The genes are TRBV20-1 and TRBJ1-1; D unresolved. Germline V lookup: CDR1 DFQATT, CDR2 SNEGSKA (reference sequence). Trimming removed 2 bases from V and 5 bases from J, with 18 bases in between. This CDR3 spans 15 amino acids. The CDR3 sequence is CSARPPGLTRTEAFF. Written as DNA, the CDR3 is TGCAGTGCTAGACCGCCGGGCCTCACGCGAACTGAAGCTTTCTTT.

The chain is built from TRBV4-3 and TRBJ1-4, with D perhaps TRBD1 (5 bases). Trimming took off 2 bases at V and 8 bases at J, with 15 bases between the two ends. CDR1 LGHNA and CDR2 YSLEER come from the germline V gene. The CDR3 loop spans 15 amino acids. The CDR3 coding sequence is TGCGCCAGCAGCCAAATGGGGGAGGCGGAAGAAAAACTGTTTTTT. It specifies CASSQMGEAEEKLFF.

In its sample, this clonotype was seen many times. The chain recombines TRBV27 with TRBJ2-2; D may match TRBD1 or TRBD2 (5 bases each). CDR3 length: 16 residues. Germline-derived CDR1 and CDR2 are MNHEY and SMNVEV (reference sequence). V lost 6 bases to trimming and J lost 4 bases, with 18 bases between them. The CDR3 nucleotides read TGTGCCAGCAGCTCCCGGGACCTTCTGGCCACCGGGGAGCTGTTTTTT. Encoded protein: CASSSRDLLATGELFF.

This clonotype showed up many times. The rearrangement links TRBV27 to TRBJ1-6; TRBD1 might be the D (5 bases). Trimming took 3 bases from V and 8 from J, leaving 11 bases between them. Germline assignment: CDR1 MNHEY and CDR2 SMNVEV (reference sequence). The CDR3 loop spans 14 amino acids. CDR3 protein: CASSLGGRDSPLHF. The CDR3 DNA follows: TGTGCCAGCAGTTTGGGGGGAAGAGATTCACCCCTCCACTTT.

The CDR3 reads CASRTGTSGSMQYF. DNA of the CDR3: TGTGCCAGCAGAACCGGGACTAGCGGGAGTATGCAGTATTTT. The chain couples TRBV2 to TRBJ2-3, with 14 bases identical to TRBD2. CDR3 size: 14 residues. V gave up 6 bases and J gave up 11 bases; unmatched junction bases: 7. Per germline, CDR1 SNHLY and CDR2 FYNNEI.

This clonotype was seen repeatedly, ten times or more. The rearrangement links TRBV19 to TRBJ1-5; tentative D call: TRBD1 (5 bases). V lost 7 bases to trimming and J lost 0 bases, with 13 bases between them. Germline assignment: CDR1 LNHDA and CDR2 SQIVND (reference sequence). The CDR3 covers 15 residues. This CDR3 is CASTMGGASNQPQHF. The CDR3 DNA sequence: TGTGCCAGTACCATGGGAGGGGCTAGCAATCAGCCCCAGCATTTT.

The chain joins TRBV5-6 to TRBJ1-1; 9 nucleotides match TRBD1. Trimming removed 0 bases from V and 11 bases from J; junction bases left unmatched: 8. CDR1 is SGHDT, CDR2 YYEEEE, per germline. The CDR3 extends over 14 amino acids. CDR3 residues: CASSLDSGTGLAFF. Written as DNA, the CDR3 is TGTGCCAGCAGCTTGGACTCCGGGACAGGGCTCGCTTTCTTT. The full variable domain, rest sourced from reference TRBV5-6 and TRBJ1-1, is DAGVTQSPTHLIKTRGQQVTLRCSPKSGHDTVSWYQQALGQGPQFIFQYYEEEERQRGNFPDRFSGHQFPNYSSELNVNALLLGDSALYLCASSLDSGTGLAFFGQGTRLTVV.

This clonotype was counted a few times. This chain joins TRBV7-6 and TRBJ2-7, with 7 bases lining up with TRBD1. The CDR3 covers 13 residues. Germline CDR1 is SGHVS and CDR2 is FNYEAQ. The ends lost 1 base at V and 7 bases at J; junction bases unmatched: 4. The CDR3 DNA reads TGTGCCAGCAGCTTAGAGGACAGGTTAGAGCAGTACTTC. Amino acid sequence: CASSLEDRLEQYF.

This clonotype was found many times. The chain joins TRBV27 to TRBJ2-3; 8 bases align to TRBD2. CDR3 length: 16 amino acids. Looked up from germline, CDR1 is MNHEY and CDR2 is SMNVEV (reference sequence). The V and J ends lost 5 bases and 0 bases, in that order; junction bases with no gene match: 7. The CDR3 protein is CASSPRGGSSTDTQYF. The CDR3 nucleotides are TGTGCCAGCAGTCCCCGGGGGGGCAGCAGCACAGATACGCAGTATTTT.

The DNA for the CDR3 is TGTGCCAGCAGCCAAGGAGACCCCGGCGCAGGGGAAAAACTGTTTTTT. It encodes CASSQGDPGAGEKLFF. The chain uses TRBV3-1 and TRBJ1-4; the D gene is possibly TRBD1 (5 bases). CDR3 length equals 16 residues. Germline assignment: CDR1 LGHDT and CDR2 YNNKEL (reference sequence). V lost 1 base and J 8 bases, leaving 17 bases between the germline ends.

This clonotype appeared many times. V usage is TRBV5-1 and J usage is TRBJ2-7; 14 bases agree with TRBD2. Looked up from germline, CDR1 is SGHRS and CDR2 is YFSETQ. Germline trimming cut 7 bases from V and 1 base from J; bases unmatched to any gene: 7. The CDR3 is 16 amino acids. CDR3 amino acids: CASSGTSGSWSYEQYF. The CDR3 DNA follows: TGCGCCAGCTCCGGGACTAGCGGGAGTTGGTCCTACGAGCAGTACTTC.

This clonotype was seen a handful of times. The CDR3 coding sequence is TGTGCCAGCAGCTTAGATCACAACTACGAGCAGTACTTC. Translating gives CASSLDHNYEQYF. The genes are TRBV7-2 and TRBJ2-7; D gene ambiguous. Trimming removed 1 base from V and 3 bases from J, with 7 bases in between. CDR3 length: 13 residues. Per the germline V gene, CDR1 is SGHTA and CDR2 is FQGNSA.

This clonotype showed up many times. One junction end does not reproduce the germline sequence, and a read error may be involved. This chain joins TRBV11-3 and TRBJ2-3; 9 nucleotides align to TRBD2. Germline V gene sequence: CDR1 SGHNT, CDR2 YENEEA. The CDR3 spans 14 residues. The CDR3 loop reads CASRLAGETDTQYF. CDR3 DNA sequence: TGTGCCAGCAGATTAGCGGGAGAAACAGATACGCAGTATTTT.

This clonotype has at least ten counts. This chain connects TRBV28 to TRBJ2-6; no clear D gene. This CDR3 spans 18 amino acids. Germline V gene sequence: CDR1 MDHEN, CDR2 SYDVKM. Trimming pared 5 bases from V and 1 base from J, leaving 18 bases between. The CDR3 DNA is TGTGCCAGCAGTCCCCCGCTTGCCGGAAGTTCTGGGGCCAACGTCCTGACTTTC. Translated, it gives CASSPPLAGSSGANVLTF.

There are many counts of this clonotype. The chain recombines TRBV6-1 with TRBJ2-2; the D is unclear. With 4 bases removed from V and 0 bases from J, the gap between germline ends came to 9 bases. Germline values: CDR1 MNHNS, CDR2 SASEGT. The CDR3 runs to 15 residues. CDR3: CASSGRRTNTGELFF. CDR3 nucleotides: TGTGCCAGCAGTGGCCGGCGAACGAACACCGGGGAGCTGTTTTTT.

The V call is TRBV7-9, the J call TRBJ2-1, with D possibly being TRBD2 (6 bases). The length of the CDR3 is 13 residues. V was cut by 8 bases and J by 10 bases, with 18 bases left in between. The germline CDR1 and CDR2 sequences are SEHNR and FQNEAQ (reference sequence). This CDR3 is CASRETTAGEQFF. DNA for the CDR3: TGTGCCAGCCGGGAGACGACCGCTGGGGAGCAGTTCTTC. The whole variable domain, filled in from reference TRBV7-9 and TRBJ2-1, reads DTGVSQNPRHKITKRGQNVTFRCDPISEHNRLYWYRQTLGQGPEFLTYFQNEAQLEKSRLLSDRFSAERPKGSFSTLEIQRTEQGDSAMYLCASRETTAGEQFFGPGTRLTVL.

This clonotype was seen only a few times. This chain uses TRBV27 with TRBJ2-7, with D perhaps given as TRBD1 or TRBD2 (5 bases each). V was pared by 6 bases and J by 0 bases, with 12 bases between. CDR1 MNHEY and CDR2 SMNVEV come from the germline V gene (reference sequence). CDR3 size: 14 residues. CDR3 amino acids: CASSRDGDSYEQYF. In DNA form, the CDR3 reads TGTGCCAGCAGCCGGGACGGAGACTCCTACGAGCAGTACTTC.

On this clonotype itself: One end of the junction is discordant with germline, which a read error may explain. DNA for the CDR3: TGTGCCAGCAGCTTAGTTAGCACGAACGCCGGGGAGCTGTTTTTT. It yields the protein CASSLVSTNAGELFF. This chain links TRBV7-2 with TRBJ2-2; no clear D. Germline lookup yields CDR1 SGHTA and CDR2 FQGNSA. The CDR3 consists of 15 residues.

The chain has TRBV15 and TRBJ1-6; no clear D gene. CDR1 is LNHNV, CDR2 YYDKDF, per germline (reference sequence). Trimming took off 3 bases at V and 10 bases at J, with 10 bases between the two ends. The CDR3 runs 13 residues. The CDR3 here is CATSRVQESPLHF. The CDR3 bases are TGTGCCACCAGCAGGGTTCAGGAGTCACCCCTCCACTTT.

This clonotype was seen just once. The chain combines TRBV7-9 with TRBJ2-7, with D possibly matching TRBD1 (5 bases). In germline, CDR1 is SEHNR, CDR2 FQNEAQ (reference sequence). CDR3 size: 14 residues. The ends were cut back, 3 bases at V and 0 bases at J, with 9 bases in the middle. The CDR3 is CASSFDSRSYEQYF. The CDR3 nucleotides read TGTGCCAGCAGCTTTGACAGCCGCTCCTACGAGCAGTACTTC.

This clonotype has at least ten counts. This chain links TRBV30 with TRBJ2-1, with TRBD1 matching over 7 bases. Per the germline V gene, CDR1 is GTSNPN and CDR2 is SVGIG (reference sequence). The CDR3 covers 13 residues. V shed 3 bases and J 3 bases; nucleotides not matched to a gene: 2. The CDR3 region has the DNA TGTGCCTGGAGCCGGGACAGCTACAATGAGCAGTTCTTC. It specifies CAWSRDSYNEQFF.

This clonotype has ten or more counts. The chain links TRBV3-1 to TRBJ2-3, with D uncertain. The germline CDR1 and CDR2 sequences are LGHDT and YNNKEL (reference sequence). Trimming cost V 1 base and J 3 bases, with 8 bases left between them. CDR3 size: 14 residues. For the CDR3, the DNA is TGTGCCAGCAGCCAAGTCCCTACGACAGATACGCAGTATTTT. Protein sequence: CASSQVPTTDTQYF.

This clonotype was counted ten times or more. This chain joins TRBV3-1 and TRBJ1-1; D is possibly TRBD1 (6 bases). CDR3 size: 15 residues. Trimming pared 1 base from V and 3 bases from J, leaving 12 bases between. CDR1 is LGHDT, CDR2 YNNKEL, per germline (reference sequence). Here the CDR3 reads CASSQVESGDTEAFF. The CDR3 DNA is TGTGCCAGCAGCCAAGTCGAGTCAGGGGACACTGAAGCTTTCTTT.